This TCR beta chain was profiled in a study of blood T cell repertoires in COVID-19. Background on the study: Acute and convalescent COVID-19 samples came from the United States, Italy and Spain.

Germline V gene data show CDR1 as MNHEY and CDR2 as SVGEGT. The V end lost 5 bases, the J end lost 2 bases, and 14 bases lay between the germline ends. The CDR3 has 15 amino acids. The repertoire was sequenced with immunoSEQ multiplex PCR; TCRdb's copy has only in-frame clones and lacks some. The repertoire holds 74,000 or so clones, with approximately 92% as singletons. The chain links TRBV6-2 or TRBV6-3 to TRBJ2-3; perhaps TRBD2 as D (6 bases). The sequence was collected from a man aged 50-59 years with acute or convalescent COVID-19. Material for sequencing was peripheral blood. Here the CDR3 reads CASSTPGLYTDTQYF. CDR3 sequence (DNA): TGTGCCAGCAGTACGCCGGGACTCTACACAGATACGCAGTATTTT.